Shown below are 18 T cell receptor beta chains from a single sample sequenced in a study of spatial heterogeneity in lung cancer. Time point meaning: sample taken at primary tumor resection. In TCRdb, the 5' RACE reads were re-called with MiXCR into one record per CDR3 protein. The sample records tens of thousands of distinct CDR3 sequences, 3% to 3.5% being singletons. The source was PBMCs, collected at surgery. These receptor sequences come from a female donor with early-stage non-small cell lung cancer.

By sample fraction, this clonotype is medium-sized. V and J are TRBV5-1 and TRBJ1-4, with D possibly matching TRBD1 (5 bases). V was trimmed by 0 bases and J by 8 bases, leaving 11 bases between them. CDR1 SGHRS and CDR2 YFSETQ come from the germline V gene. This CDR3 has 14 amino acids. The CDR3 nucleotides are TGCGCCAGCAGCTTGGAGGGACTTGGGGAAAAACTGTTTTTT. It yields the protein CASSLEGLGEKLFF.

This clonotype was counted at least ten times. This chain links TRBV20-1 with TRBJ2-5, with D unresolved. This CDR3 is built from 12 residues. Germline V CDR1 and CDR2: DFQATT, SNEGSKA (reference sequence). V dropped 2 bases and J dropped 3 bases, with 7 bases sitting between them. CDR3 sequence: CSARRVEETQYF. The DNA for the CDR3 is TGCAGTGCTAGAAGGGTGGAAGAGACCCAGTACTTC.

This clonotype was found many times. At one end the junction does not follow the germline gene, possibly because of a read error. In nucleotides, the CDR3 is TGTGCTAGCAGCAGGGGACTTCCCGAACAAGAGACCCAGTACTTC. Residues: CASSRGLPEQETQYF. The chain carries TRBV7-7 and TRBJ2-5; D tentatively fits TRBD1 or TRBD2 (6 bases each). CDR3 size: 15 residues. Germline CDR1 SSHAT, CDR2 FNYEAQ (reference sequence).

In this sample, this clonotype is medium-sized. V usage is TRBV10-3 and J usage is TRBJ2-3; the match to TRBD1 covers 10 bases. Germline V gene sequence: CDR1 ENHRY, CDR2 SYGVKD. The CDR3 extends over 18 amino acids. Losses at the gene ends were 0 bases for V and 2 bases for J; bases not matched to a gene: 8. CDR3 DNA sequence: TGTGCCATCAGTGAGTCTGACGGGACAGGGGCTTTCACAGATACGCAGTATTTT. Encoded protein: CAISESDGTGAFTDTQYF.

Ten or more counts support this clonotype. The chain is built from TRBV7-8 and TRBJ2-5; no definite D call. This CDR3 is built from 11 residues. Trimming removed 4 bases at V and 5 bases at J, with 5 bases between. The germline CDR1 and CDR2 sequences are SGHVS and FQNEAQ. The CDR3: CASSSFETQYF. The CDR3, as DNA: TGTGCCAGCAGCTCTTTCGAGACCCAGTACTTC.

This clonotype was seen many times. This chain's CDR3 is CSARNLAYEQYF. The CDR3 bases are TGCAGTGCTAGAAACCTAGCCTACGAGCAGTACTTC. The gene calls are TRBV20-1 and TRBJ2-7, with D unresolved. With 2 bases removed from V and 2 bases from J, the gap between germline ends came to 7 bases. The CDR3 is 12 amino acids. In germline, CDR1 is DFQATT, CDR2 SNEGSKA (reference sequence).

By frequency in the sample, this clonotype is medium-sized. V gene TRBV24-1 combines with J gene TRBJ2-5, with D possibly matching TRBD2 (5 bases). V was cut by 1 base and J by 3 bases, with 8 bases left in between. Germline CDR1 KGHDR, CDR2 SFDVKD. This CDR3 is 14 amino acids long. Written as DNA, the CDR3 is TGTGCCACCAGTGATTTACAGCGGAAAGAGACCCAGTACTTC. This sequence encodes CATSDLQRKETQYF.

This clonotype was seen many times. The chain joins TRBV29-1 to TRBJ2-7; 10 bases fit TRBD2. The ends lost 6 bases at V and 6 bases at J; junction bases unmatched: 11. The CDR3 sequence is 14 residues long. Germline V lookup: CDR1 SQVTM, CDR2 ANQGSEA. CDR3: CSVRLGIAGGEQYF. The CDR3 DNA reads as TGCAGCGTGAGACTCGGGATAGCGGGAGGCGAGCAGTACTTC.

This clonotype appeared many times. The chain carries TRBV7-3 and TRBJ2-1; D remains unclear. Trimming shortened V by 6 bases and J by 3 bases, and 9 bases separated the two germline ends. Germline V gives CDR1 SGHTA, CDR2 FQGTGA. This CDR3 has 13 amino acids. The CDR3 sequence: CASSSVDYNEQFF. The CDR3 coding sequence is TGTGCCAGCAGTTCCGTCGACTACAATGAGCAGTTCTTC.

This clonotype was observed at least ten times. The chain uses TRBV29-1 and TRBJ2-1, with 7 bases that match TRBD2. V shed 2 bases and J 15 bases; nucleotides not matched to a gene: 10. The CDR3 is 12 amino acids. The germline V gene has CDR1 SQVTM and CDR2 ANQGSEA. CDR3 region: CSVESAGVGLFF. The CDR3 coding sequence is TGCAGCGTTGAATCGGCGGGAGTAGGGTTGTTCTTC.

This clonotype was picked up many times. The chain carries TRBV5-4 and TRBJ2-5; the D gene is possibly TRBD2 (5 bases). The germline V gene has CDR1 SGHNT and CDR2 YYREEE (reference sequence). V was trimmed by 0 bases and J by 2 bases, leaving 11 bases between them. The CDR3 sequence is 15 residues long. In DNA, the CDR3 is TGTGCCAGCAGCTTGGAGACTAAAACGCAAGAGACCCAGTACTTC. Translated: CASSLETKTQETQYF.

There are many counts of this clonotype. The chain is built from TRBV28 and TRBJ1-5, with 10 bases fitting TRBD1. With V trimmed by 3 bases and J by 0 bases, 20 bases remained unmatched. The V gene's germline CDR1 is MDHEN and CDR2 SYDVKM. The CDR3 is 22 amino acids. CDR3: CASSFLPGQGPFSILSNQPQHF. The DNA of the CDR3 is TGTGCCAGCAGTTTCTTACCGGGACAGGGGCCTTTTTCCATCCTTAGCAATCAGCCCCAGCATTTT. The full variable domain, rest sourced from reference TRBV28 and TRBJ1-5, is DVKVTQSSRYLVKRTGEKVFLECVQDMDHENMFWYRQDPGLGLRLIYFSYDVKMKEKGDIPEGYSVSREKKERFSLILESASTNQTSMYLCASSFLPGQGPFSILSNQPQHFGDGTRLSIL.

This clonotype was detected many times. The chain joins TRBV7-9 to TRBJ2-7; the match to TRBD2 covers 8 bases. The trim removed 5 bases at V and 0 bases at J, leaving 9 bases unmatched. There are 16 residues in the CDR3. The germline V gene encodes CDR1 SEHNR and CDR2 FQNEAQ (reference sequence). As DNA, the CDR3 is TGTGCCAGCAGCCCAAGGACTAGCCCGAACTCCTACGAGCAGTACTTC. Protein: CASSPRTSPNSYEQYF. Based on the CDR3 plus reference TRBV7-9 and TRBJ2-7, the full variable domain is DTGVSQNPRHKITKRGQNVTFRCDPISEHNRLYWYRQTLGQGPEFLTYFQNEAQLEKSRLLSDRFSAERPKGSFSTLEIQRTEQGDSAMYLCASSPRTSPNSYEQYFGPGTRLTVT.

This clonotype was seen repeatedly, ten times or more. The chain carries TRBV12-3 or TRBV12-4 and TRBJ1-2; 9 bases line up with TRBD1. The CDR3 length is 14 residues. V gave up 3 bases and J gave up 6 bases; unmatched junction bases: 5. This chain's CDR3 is CASSLGTGMNGYTF. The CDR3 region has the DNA TGTGCCAGCAGTTTGGGGACAGGGATGAATGGCTACACCTTC.

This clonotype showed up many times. The CDR3: CASSLRTGGRADTQYF. The CDR3 region has the DNA TGTGCCAGCAGTCTCCGGACAGGGGGCCGGGCAGATACGCAGTATTTT. V and J are TRBV27 and TRBJ2-3; 11 nucleotides line up with TRBD1. Germline CDR1 and CDR2: MNHEY and SMNVEV (reference sequence). J gave up 4 bases and V 5 bases, and 8 bases lay outside the gene matches. The CDR3 spans 16 residues.

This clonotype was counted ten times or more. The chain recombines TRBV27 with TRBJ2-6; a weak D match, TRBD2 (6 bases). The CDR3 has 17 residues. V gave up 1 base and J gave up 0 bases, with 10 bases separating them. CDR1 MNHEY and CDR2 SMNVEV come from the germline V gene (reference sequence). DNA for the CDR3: TGTGCCAGCAGTTTATTTTTCGGGAGCTCTGGGGCCAACGTCCTGACTTTC. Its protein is CASSLFFGSSGANVLTF.

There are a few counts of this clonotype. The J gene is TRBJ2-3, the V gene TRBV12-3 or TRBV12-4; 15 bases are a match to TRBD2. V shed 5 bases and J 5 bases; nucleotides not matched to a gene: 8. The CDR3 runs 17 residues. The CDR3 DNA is TGTGCCAGCAGTAAGGGGACTAGCGGGAGGAATGAAGATACGCAGTATTTT. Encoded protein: CASSKGTSGRNEDTQYF.

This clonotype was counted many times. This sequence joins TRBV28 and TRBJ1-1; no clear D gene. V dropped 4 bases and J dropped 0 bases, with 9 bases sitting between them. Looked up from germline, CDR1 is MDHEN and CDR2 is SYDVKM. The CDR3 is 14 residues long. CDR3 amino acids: CASSYGGLNTEAFF. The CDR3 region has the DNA TGTGCCAGCAGTTACGGAGGACTGAACACTGAAGCTTTCTTT.